This record covers a single T cell receptor beta chain. Its specificity is not known. Assay used: immunoSEQ multiplex PCR; TCRdb lists only in-frame clones, some missing. The sample holds some 85,000 clones, roughly 87% seen once. The data originate from a study of graft-versus-host responses after intestinal transplantation. Across the study: Recipients uniformly received anti-thymocyte globulin induction, followed by tacrolimus and steroids for about three years. Points from the study as a whole: The authors found GvH clones in recipient marrow, some appearing first in ileum or blood.

Trimming left V 6 bases short and J 4 bases short, with 12 bases between. Per the germline V gene, CDR1 is SEHNR and CDR2 is FQNEAQ (reference sequence). CDR3 length equals 13 residues. The specimen comprised unstimulated CD8+ T cells sorted from spleen or lymph node cells, sampled before transplant. This chain links TRBV7-9 with TRBJ1-2; the D is unclear. The receptor's source is a human donor who was the organ donor for an intestinal transplant. CDR3 amino acids: CASSPLTGYGYTF. The CDR3 region has the DNA TGTGCCAGCAGTCCTTTAACGGGCTATGGCTACACCTTC.